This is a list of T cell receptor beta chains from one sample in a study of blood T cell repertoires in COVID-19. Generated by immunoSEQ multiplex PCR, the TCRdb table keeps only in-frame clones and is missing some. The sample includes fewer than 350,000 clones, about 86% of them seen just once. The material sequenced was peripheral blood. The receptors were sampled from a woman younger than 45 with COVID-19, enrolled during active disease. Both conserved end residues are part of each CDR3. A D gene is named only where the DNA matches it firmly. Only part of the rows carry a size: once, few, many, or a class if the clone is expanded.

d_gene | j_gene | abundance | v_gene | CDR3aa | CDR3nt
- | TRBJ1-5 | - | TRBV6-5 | CASSLTGNQPQHF | TGTGCCAGCAGTCTGACAGGTAATCAGCCCCAGCATTTT
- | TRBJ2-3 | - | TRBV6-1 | CASSEARGRTDTQYF | TGTGCCAGCAGTGAAGCGCGGGGCCGCACAGATACGCAGTATTTT
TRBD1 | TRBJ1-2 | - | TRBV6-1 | CASSVGQGELNYGYTF | TGTGCCAGCAGTGTGGGACAGGGAGAACTTAACTATGGCTACACCTTC
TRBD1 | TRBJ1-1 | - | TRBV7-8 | CASSLAPGQVARIF | TGTGCCAGCAGCTTAGCGCCGGGACAGGTTGCGAGGATCTTT
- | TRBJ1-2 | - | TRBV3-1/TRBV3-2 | CASSQVGGRSNYGYTF | TGTGCCAGCAGCCAAGTGGGTGGGAGATCTAACTATGGCTACACCTTC
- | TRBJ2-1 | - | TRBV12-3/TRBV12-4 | CASSLGGNEQFF | TGTGCCAGCAGTTTGGGGGGAAATGAGCAGTTCTTC
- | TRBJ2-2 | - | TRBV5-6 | CASSLDFGRGDTGELFF | TGTGCCAGCAGCTTGGATTTTGGGCGGGGTGACACCGGGGAGCTGTTTTTT
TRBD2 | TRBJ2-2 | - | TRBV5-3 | CASGLAGGRRRTGELFF | TGTGCCTCGGGACTAGCGGGGGGTCGGAGGAGGACCGGGGAGCTGTTTTTT
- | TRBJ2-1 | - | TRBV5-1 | CASSLARHEQFF | TGCGCCAGCAGCTTGGCCAGGCATGAGCAGTTCTTC
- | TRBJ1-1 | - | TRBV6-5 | CATSKTPGFNEAFF | TGTGCCACTTCCAAAACCCCAGGGTTTAATGAAGCTTTCTTT
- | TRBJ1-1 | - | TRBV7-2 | CASSLGGGNTEAFF | TGTGCCAGCAGCTTAGGGGGGGGCAACACTGAAGCTTTCTTT
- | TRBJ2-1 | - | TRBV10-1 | CASSESGVGSQFF | TGCGCCAGCAGTGAATCCGGGGTTGGGTCGCAGTTCTTC
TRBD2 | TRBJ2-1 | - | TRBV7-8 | CASSLWRGGPNEQFF | TGTGCCAGCAGCTTATGGCGGGGGGGCCCAAATGAGCAGTTCTTC
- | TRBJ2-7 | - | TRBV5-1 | CASSLGYYEQYF | TGCGCCAGCAGCTTGGGTTACTACGAGCAGTACTTC
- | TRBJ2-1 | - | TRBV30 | CAWSATAAHNEQFF | TGTGCCTGGAGTGCGACGGCGGCGCACAATGAGCAGTTCTTC
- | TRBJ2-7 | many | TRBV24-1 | CATFNRRYEQYF | TGTGCCACCTTTAACAGGCGATACGAGCAGTACTTC
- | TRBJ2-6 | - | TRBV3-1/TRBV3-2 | CASSRGLGEEARLRSGANVLTF | TGTGCCAGCAGCCGGGGGCTGGGAGAGGAGGCACGCCTTCGTTCTGGGGCCAACGTCCTGACTTTC
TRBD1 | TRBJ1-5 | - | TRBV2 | CASTGTGGPQSNQPQHF | TGTGCCAGCACAGGGACAGGCGGCCCTCAGAGCAATCAGCCCCAGCATTTT
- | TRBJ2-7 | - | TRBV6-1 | CASSESGQTYEQYF | TGTGCCAGCAGTGAATCAGGACAGACCTACGAGCAGTACTTC
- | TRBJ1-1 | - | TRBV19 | CASRSTGMNTEAFF | TGTGCCAGTAGATCTACAGGGATGAACACTGAAGCTTTCTTT
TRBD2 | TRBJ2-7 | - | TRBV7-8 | CASSPGLAEGYEQYF | TGTGCCAGCAGCCCGGGACTAGCGGAAGGCTACGAGCAGTACTTC